The following is a T cell receptor beta chain sequence with its context. Generated by immunoSEQ multiplex PCR, the TCRdb table keeps only in-frame clones and is missing some. Of some 30,000 clones listed, 80% to 90% are singletons. The data derive from a study of blood T cell repertoires in COVID-19. Trimming took 2 bases from V and 1 from J, leaving 4 bases between them. The germline V gene encodes CDR1 SGHTS and CDR2 YDEGEE. CDR3 length: 12 residues. Material for sequencing was peripheral blood. The source of this sequence is a human donor in a cohort sampled during active COVID-19. The V gene is TRBV5-8, the J gene TRBJ2-7; the D is unclear. The CDR3 sequence: CASSFRSYEQYF. The CDR3 bases are TGTGCCAGCAGCTTCCGTTCCTACGAGCAGTACTTC.